The present TCR beta chain was sequenced within a study of T-cell reconstitution after alpha-beta-depleted transplantation in children. The CDR3 extends over 13 amino acids. Germline CDR1 and CDR2: DFQATT and SNEGSKA (reference sequence). V was pared by 6 bases and J by 4 bases, with 5 bases of the junction left unmatched. This sample's TCRbeta library carried unique molecular identifier barcodes. Using its own MiXCR run on the PCR reads, TCRdb lists one record per CDR3 protein. The sample has around 380,000 distinct CDR3 sequences, under 13% seen once. This clonotype was found a few times. The TCR comes from a human donor who donated a stem cell graft to a child with acute myeloid leukemia. The rearrangement joins TRBV20-1 to TRBJ1-2, with 10 positions matching TRBD1. The sample consisted of PBMCs from the stem cell graft donor, taken from the stem cell graft. The CDR3 region has the DNA TGCAGTGCCAAGACAGGGGGCGCCTATGGCTACACCTTC. Protein sequence: CSAKTGGAYGYTF.